This TCR beta chain stems from a study of blood T cell repertoires in COVID-19. Study summary: Acute-phase and convalescent COVID-19 samples originated in the United States, Italy and Spain. T cells, B-cell-depleted T cells, or PBMCs supplied cDNA or gDNA.

Recruitment covered 20 to 25 US areas and drew participants whose ages spanned about 18 to 95 years. Participant reports of clinical history set cohort assignment. This CDR3 has 16 residues. V dropped 3 bases and J dropped 0 bases, with 12 bases sitting between them. Germline CDR1 and CDR2: SGHRS and YFSETQ. Assay used: immunoSEQ multiplex PCR; TCRdb lists only in-frame clones, some missing. The sample has fewer than 250,000 clones, approximately 85% seen once. The chain links TRBV5-1 to TRBJ2-2; no clear D. This sequence was found in a woman in her fifties or sixties with acute COVID-19. The sequencing sample was made of PBMCs or T cells enriched from blood (not recorded which). The CDR3 sequence: CASSSVTPSNTGELFF. The DNA for the CDR3 is TGCGCCAGCAGCTCGGTGACTCCTTCGAACACCGGGGAGCTGTTTTTT.